Following are 20 T cell receptor beta chains from one sample sequenced in a study of T cells in women clearing cervical HPV infection (dated by TCRdb to 2016 to 2018). Libraries were built with the immunoSEQ multiplex PCR assay. In its TCRdb copy, this immuneACCESS table keeps in-frame sequences only and misses some clones. Where compared with another copy, unresolved V genes explain less than half of these, and the others have no known cause. The sample table on file contains roughly 29,000 clones. Together, the top ten hold 2.5% to 3% of the sample. The specimen sequenced was blood buffy coat. The receptor set was obtained from a woman aged 18 to 75 with a cervical HPV16 infection that either progressed to CIN3+ or cleared (not recorded which).

Worth noting for this clone: The read comes to an end 3 residues before the CDR3 does, leaving the germline J gene to fill in the end. The chain has TRBV6-2 or TRBV6-3 and TRBJ2-1; TRBD2 matches 13 bases. Trimming at V came to 5 bases and at J to 8 bases, leaving 6 bases not matched to a gene. CDR3 length equals 15 residues. Germline V gene data show CDR1 as MNHEY and CDR2 as SVGEGT. Partial CDR3 DNA: TGTGCCAGCAGTACCGGACTAGCGGGAGCCCATGAG. It is translated as CASSTGLAGAHE. The CDR3 reads in full as CASSTGLAGAHEQFF.

As for this clone: The read ends 3 residues shy of where the CDR3 ends; the end is completed using the germline J gene. The rearrangement joins TRBV7-9 to TRBJ1-4, with a weak D call TRBD1 (6 bases). Trimming shortened V by 5 bases and J by 3 bases, and 13 bases separated the two germline ends. The germline V gene has CDR1 SEHNR and CDR2 FQNEAQ (reference sequence). The CDR3 contains 15 residues. The CDR3 sequence is CASSLKQGPNEKLFF. The part of the CDR3 DNA that was read is TGTGCCAGCAGCCTTAAACAGGGCCCTAATGAAAAA. Full variable domain (missing parts from reference TRBV7-9 and TRBJ1-4): DTGVSQNPRHKITKRGQNVTFRCDPISEHNRLYWYRQTLGQGPEFLTYFQNEAQLEKSRLLSDRFSAERPKGSFSTLEIQRTEQGDSAMYLCASSLKQGPNEKLFFGSGTQLSVL.

Worth noting for this clone: The DNA ends 3 residues before the CDR3 does, and the rest of the CDR3 is filled in from the germline J gene. The rearrangement links TRBV7-9 to TRBJ2-1; the D gene is possibly TRBD2 (6 bases). The CDR3 totals 15 residues. Trimming took 5 bases from V and 3 from J, leaving 14 bases between them. From germline, CDR1 is SEHNR and CDR2 FQNEAQ (reference sequence). The CDR3 loop is CASSPGLDFYNEQFF. The part of the CDR3 DNA that was read is TGTGCCAGCAGCCCGGGACTTGACTTCTACAATGAG.

A word on this clone: The CDR3 end lies 3 residues beyond the end of the read and is filled in from the germline J gene. The J gene is TRBJ2-7, the V gene TRBV6-1, with 9 bases identical to TRBD2. The CDR3 runs 14 residues. V lost 2 bases, J lost 5 bases, and 4 bases stayed unmatched. Germline loops: CDR1 MNHNS, CDR2 SASEGT. The part of the CDR3 DNA that was read is TGTGCCAGCAGTGAAATTAGCGGGAGAGACGAG. It encodes CASSEISGRDE. The full CDR3 protein reads CASSEISGRDEQYF.

As to this clone: With the read ending 3 residues before the CDR3 end, the germline J gene is used to fill in that end. This rearrangement joins TRBV2 to TRBJ2-1, with 11 bases that match TRBD1. The germline V gene encodes CDR1 SNHLY and CDR2 FYNNEI. With 3 bases clipped from V and 4 bases from J, the junction kept 2 bases outside the gene matches. The CDR3 loop spans 15 amino acids. The DNA read from the CDR3 is TGTGCCAGCAGTGAGGACAGGGGGCGATACAATGAG. Translation: CASSEDRGRYNE. The complete CDR3 reads CASSEDRGRYNEQFF.

As concerns this clone: The CDR3 end lies 3 residues beyond the end of the read and is filled in from the germline J gene. This chain connects TRBV30 to TRBJ2-2, with unresolved D. In germline, CDR1 is GTSNPN, CDR2 SVGIG (reference sequence). The germline V and J ends were trimmed by 5 bases and 3 bases, with 7 bases remaining between them. The CDR3 loop spans 12 amino acids. Incomplete CDR3 DNA: TGTGCCTGGTCATACTACACCGGGGAG. Protein: CAWSYYTGE. The entire CDR3 is CAWSYYTGELFF.

About this clone itself: The read terminates 3 residues before the CDR3 end, so the remaining end is supplied by the germline J gene. The chain has TRBV5-1 and TRBJ2-5; 10 bases agree with TRBD2. The V and J ends lost 0 bases and 1 base, in that order; junction bases with no gene match: 0. This CDR3 contains 15 residues. CDR1 and CDR2 (germline): SGHRS, YFSETQ. CDR3 bases read: TGCGCCAGCAGCTTGGCTAGCGGGGGCCAAGAGACC. Translated, it gives CASSLASGGQET. The full-length CDR3 reads as CASSLASGGQETQYF.

To note about this clone: The read is 3 residues too short to cover the CDR3 end, so that end is filled in from the germline J gene. The V gene is TRBV10-3, the J gene TRBJ1-1; maybe TRBD1 (5 bases). The CDR3 spans 14 residues. Deletions cut 6 bases from V and 2 bases from J, with 13 bases between. Germline CDR1 is ENHRY and CDR2 is SYGVKD. CDR3 bases read: TGTGCCATCAGGGGAATAGGGGAAAACACTGAA. Encoded protein: CAIRGIGENTE. The whole CDR3 reads CAIRGIGENTEAFF.

Note on this clone: With the read ending 3 residues before the CDR3 end, the germline J gene is used to fill in that end. This chain uses TRBV20-1 with TRBJ1-5, with D possibly TRBD1 on 6 matching bases. With 6 bases removed from V and 5 bases from J, the gap between germline ends came to 17 bases. The CDR3 runs 14 residues. The germline V gene encodes CDR1 DFQATT and CDR2 SNEGSKA (reference sequence). CDR3: CSAQTGLSHQPQHF. Partial CDR3 DNA: TGCAGTGCCCAAACAGGGCTCTCACATCAGCCC.

As concerns this clone: Read data end 3 residues before the CDR3 end; the end is taken from the germline J gene. This sequence joins TRBV14 and TRBJ1-5; TRBD1 aligns across 12 bases. Germline V gene lookup returns CDR1 SGHDN and CDR2 FVKESK. The CDR3 has 17 residues. The junction had 6 bases not matched to a gene; V was cut back by 1 base and J by 5 bases. The CDR3 loop reads CASSQAPGQGADQPQHF. Incomplete CDR3 DNA: TGTGCCAGCAGCCAAGCACCGGGACAGGGGGCCGATCAGCCC.

Notes on this clone: Read data end 3 residues before the CDR3 end; the end is taken from the germline J gene. The genes are TRBV2 and TRBJ2-7; 8 bases are shared with TRBD1. The CDR3 loop spans 12 amino acids. CDR1 is SNHLY and CDR2 is FYNNEI in the germline V gene. V dropped 8 bases and J dropped 2; count of bases not matched to a gene: 2. The DNA read from the CDR3 is TGTGCCAGCGGGGGACAGGCCTACGAG. This sequence encodes CASGGQAYE. The full CDR3 is CASGGQAYEQYF. Drawing the rest from reference TRBV2 and TRBJ2-7, the complete variable domain is EPEVTQTPSHQVTQMGQEVILRCVPISNHLYFYWYRQILGQKVEFLVSFYNNEISEKSEIFDDQFSVERPDGSNFTLKIRSTKLEDSAMYFCASGGQAYEQYFGPGTRLTVT.

Of note for this clone: The DNA ends 3 residues before the CDR3 does, and the rest of the CDR3 is filled in from the germline J gene. V and J are TRBV19 and TRBJ1-5, with D uncertain. Looked up from germline, CDR1 is LNHDA and CDR2 is SQIVND (reference sequence). V gave up 3 bases and J gave up 1 base, with 13 bases separating them. The length of the CDR3 is 16 residues. The covered CDR3 bases are TGTGCCAGTAGTATCGTTGAGGGTCGGAGCAATCAGCCC. Translating gives CASSIVEGRSNQP. The whole CDR3 protein is CASSIVEGRSNQPQHF.

In regard to this clone: The CDR3 end is not reached by the read, which stops 3 residues before it; the germline J gene fills it in. The genes are TRBV13 and TRBJ1-1, with D possibly being TRBD1 (5 bases). CDR1 is PRHDT, CDR2 FYEKMQ, per germline (reference sequence). This CDR3 contains 14 residues. Trimming took 5 bases from V and 3 from J, leaving 13 bases between them. The CDR3 protein is CASSPIPGDTEAFF. The part of the CDR3 DNA that was read is TGTGCCAGCAGCCCGATACCGGGGGACACTGAA.

Notes on this clone: The read ends 3 residues before the CDR3 terminus; that terminus is restored from the germline J gene. The gene calls are TRBV29-1 and TRBJ1-1, with 9 positions matching TRBD1. V was pared by 6 bases and J by 2 bases, with 7 bases of the junction left unmatched. CDR3 length: 14 amino acids. The germline gives CDR1 SQVTM, CDR2 ANQGSEA. CDR3 DNA (partial): TGCAGCGTGGTGAGACAGGGGGGAAACACTGAA. Translation: CSVVRQGGNTE. The CDR3 reads in full as CSVVRQGGNTEAFF.

A note on this clone: Coverage ceases 3 residues before the CDR3 finishes, and the germline J gene fills in the end. The chain is built from TRBV11-2 and TRBJ1-1; tentatively, D is TRBD1 (5 bases). This CDR3 region has 14 residues. CDR1 is SGHAT, CDR2 FQNNGV, per germline. Trimming took 1 base from V and 1 from J, leaving 7 bases between them. The CDR3 DNA, read in part, is TGTGCCAGCAGCTTAGCGACAGCGAACACTGAA. Encoded protein: CASSLATANTE. The whole CDR3 sequence is CASSLATANTEAFF.

To note about this clone: The read finishes 3 residues shy of the CDR3 end, and the germline J gene is used to complete it. Other DNA sequences in the same sample also yield this CDR3. The chain recombines TRBV7-9 with TRBJ2-2; no clear D. V lost 2 bases to trimming and J lost 2 bases, with 3 bases between them. Germline lookup yields CDR1 SEHNR and CDR2 FQNEAQ (reference sequence). The CDR3 length is 13 residues. CDR3 region: CASSLLNTGELFF. The part of the CDR3 DNA that was read is TGTGCCAGCAGCTTATTAAACACCGGGGAG.

Notes on this clone: The missing CDR3 end, 3 residues past where the read stops, is filled in from the germline J gene. Other DNA sequences from this sample encode an identical CDR3 as well. This chain connects TRBV5-1 to TRBJ2-7; TRBD2 is a possible D gene (6 bases). Germline V gene data show CDR1 as SGHRS and CDR2 as YFSETQ. The CDR3 consists of 14 residues. The V gene lost 0 bases and the J gene lost 3 bases, with 10 bases spanning the gap. CDR3 residues: CASSLELAGYEQYF. CDR3 bases read: TGCGCCAGCAGCTTGGAACTAGCCGGCTACGAG.

Note on this clone: The sequenced fragment ends 3 residues before the CDR3 boundary, so the rest is inferred from the germline J gene. The gene calls are TRBV5-4 and TRBJ2-5; D might be TRBD1 or TRBD2, each matching 5 bases. Germline V gene lookup returns CDR1 SGHNT and CDR2 YYREEE (reference sequence). Trimming took 2 bases from V and 4 from J, leaving 9 bases between them. The CDR3 has 13 amino acids. The CDR3 DNA, read in part, is TGTGCCAGCAGCTTTAAGGGGAGAGAGACC. Translated, it gives CASSFKGRET. The CDR3 in its entirety is CASSFKGRETQYF.

Comment on this clone: The read gets to within 3 residues of the CDR3 end, and the germline J gene fills in the rest. V gene TRBV4-1 combines with J gene TRBJ2-6; the D gene is possibly TRBD1 (6 bases). V lost 4 bases and J 3 bases, leaving 13 bases between the germline ends. Per germline, CDR1 MGHRA and CDR2 YSYEKL. This CDR3 region has 16 residues. The CDR3 loop reads CASSPRRGSGANVLTF. The CDR3 DNA, read in part, is TGCGCCAGCAGCCCTCGAAGGGGGAGTGGGGCCAACGTC.

Comment on this clone: The missing CDR3 end, 3 residues past where the read stops, is filled in from the germline J gene. The gene calls are TRBV20-1 and TRBJ2-5; TRBD1 agrees at 9 bases. V was pared by 6 bases and J by 3 bases, with 11 bases of the junction left unmatched. The CDR3 is 15 residues long. The germline V gene encodes CDR1 DFQATT and CDR2 SNEGSKA (reference sequence). CDR3 bases read: TGCAGTGCCCGGGACAGGGCTTCGTCCGAAGAGACC. Amino acid sequence: CSARDRASSEET. The whole CDR3 protein is CSARDRASSEETQYF.